This T cell receptor beta chain was sequenced for a study of cytomegalovirus exposure and HLA in healthy donors. As to this clone: Its specificity is not known.

The V gene's germline CDR1 is MNHNS and CDR2 SASEGT. The germline V and J ends were trimmed by 5 bases and 12 bases, with 16 bases remaining between them. The CDR3 loop spans 12 amino acids. PCR primers comprised 60 Vbeta and 13 Jbeta primers. Produced via immunoSEQ multiplex PCR; TCRdb's table is partial and in-frame only. The table has around 62,000 clones, approximately 80% seen once. The study's findings and limits: A few of the chains that were CMV-associated were confirmed in vitro to be specific for CMV antigens. Most TCRs appeared rarely, but some public TCRs recurred in many donors. A classifier reportedly called cytomegalovirus status with high sensitivity and specificity.

The rearrangement links TRBV6-1 to TRBJ1-1; D gene unclear. The sample comprised PBMCs. The receptor comes from a woman in her twenties or thirties in good health and CMV-seronegative. CDR3 coding DNA: TGTGCCAGCAGTTCCGTCCCGGCCGGGACTTTCTTT. It codes for CASSSVPAGTFF.